The rows below give T cell receptor beta chains drawn from one sample of a study of cytomegalovirus exposure and HLA in healthy donors. TCRdb's copy holds only in-frame clones and misses some; the assay was immunoSEQ multiplex PCR. Of 100,000 to 150,000 clones listed, 81% were seen once; the top ten hold 3.5% to 4%. Sequenced: PBMCs. All receptors derive from a man younger than 35 in good health and CMV-seropositive. Both conserved end residues are part of each CDR3. A D gene is named only where the DNA matches it firmly. Part of the rows lack a size; the others show once, few, many or a class for expanded clones.

clone_size j_call d_call cdr3_length v_call cdr3_aa cdr3_nt
. TRBJ1-2 . 12 TRBV27 CASSSPGVGYTF TGTGCCAGCAGTTCCCCAGGGGTCGGCTACACCTTC
few TRBJ2-3 TRBD1 18 TRBV4-3 CASSQDLGTAPRTDTQYF TGCGCCAGCAGCCAAGACCTAGGGACAGCCCCCCGCACAGATACGCAGTATTTT
. TRBJ2-3 . 13 TRBV19 CASSIAGTDTQYF TGTGCCAGTAGTATCGCGGGAACAGATACGCAGTATTTT
few TRBJ2-7 TRBD2 15 TRBV5-4 CASSLELAGNYEQYF TGTGCCAGCAGCTTGGAGCTAGCGGGGAACTACGAGCAGTACTTC
. TRBJ1-4 . 15 TRBV30 CAWRRGVAANEKLFF TGTGCCTGGAGACGGGGGGTTGCGGCTAATGAAAAACTGTTTTTT
. TRBJ2-3 TRBD1 15 TRBV29-1 CSVGSGTGALYTQYF TGCAGCGTTGGTTCGGGTACAGGGGCCCTCTATACGCAGTATTTT
. TRBJ1-5 TRBD1 15 TRBV12-5 CASAHRGPGNQPQHF TGTGCTAGTGCCCACAGGGGCCCGGGCAATCAGCCCCAGCATTTT
. TRBJ2-7 TRBD1 14 TRBV5-1 CASCQGDRAYEQYF TGCGCCAGCTGCCAGGGGGACAGGGCCTACGAGCAGTACTTC
. TRBJ2-7 . 16 TRBV29-1 CSVEARVKGGFVGQYF TGCAGCGTTGAAGCGCGGGTGAAAGGGGGATTCGTGGGGCAGTACTTC
. TRBJ1-5 . 16 TRBV30 CAWSSQSGVGNQPQHF TGTGCCTGGAGCTCGCAATCAGGGGTTGGCAATCAGCCCCAGCATTTT
. TRBJ1-2 . 16 TRBV7-2 CASSLKPGLFNYGYTF TGTGCCAGCAGCTTAAAGCCAGGGCTATTTAACTATGGCTACACCTTC
few TRBJ2-1 TRBD2 18 TRBV15 CATSRGASGLSSYNEQFF TGTGCCACCAGCAGAGGGGCTAGCGGACTAAGCTCCTACAATGAGCAGTTCTTC
few TRBJ2-7 . 13 TRBV9 CASSETLGGEQYF TGTGCCAGCAGCGAGACCCTCGGGGGCGAGCAGTACTTC
. TRBJ2-7 TRBD2 15 TRBV6-1 CASSETAGVPYEQYF TGTGCCAGCAGTGAAACCGCGGGAGTCCCCTACGAGCAGTACTTC
. TRBJ1-5 TRBD1 17 TRBV19 CASRGQGGSNSNQPQHF TGTGCCAGTAGAGGACAGGGGGGCTCGAATAGCAATCAGCCCCAGCATTTT
few TRBJ1-3 . 12 TRBV2 CASKGNGNTIYF TGTGCCAGCAAGGGGAATGGAAACACCATATATTTT
few TRBJ1-1 TRBD1 14 TRBV6-5 CASSEGQENTEAFF TGTGCCAGCAGTGAGGGACAGGAGAACACTGAAGCTTTCTTT
few TRBJ1-2 . 17 TRBV23-1 CASIRPRRPRRGYGYTF TGCGCCAGCATCCGACCACGACGGCCCCGCCGGGGCTATGGCTACACCTTC
once TRBJ2-5 TRBD2 18 TRBV7-2 CASSPSTSGIGGLETQYF TGTGCCAGCAGCCCCTCGACTAGCGGGATAGGGGGCCTAGAGACCCAGTACTTC
few TRBJ1-1 TRBD1 14 TRBV14 CASSQTGMNTEAFF TGTGCCAGCAGCCAGACAGGGATGAACACTGAAGCTTTCTTT
. TRBJ2-2 TRBD2 16 TRBV2 CASSDGLAENTGELFF TGTGCCAGCAGTGATGGACTAGCGGAGAACACCGGGGAGCTGTTTTTT
few TRBJ1-2 TRBD1 14 TRBV29-1 CSVDTGQTNYGYTF TGCAGCGTTGATACGGGACAGACTAACTATGGCTACACCTTC
. TRBJ1-3 . 15 TRBV7-2 CASSLDVGSGNTIYF TGTGCCAGCAGCTTAGACGTCGGCTCTGGAAACACCATATATTTT
. TRBJ1-2 TRBD1 13 TRBV6-5 CASRDWDRDGYTF TGTGCCAGCAGGGACTGGGACAGGGATGGCTACACCTTC
few TRBJ1-3 . 17 TRBV2 CASSDISIIRDGNTIYF TGTGCCAGCAGTGATATTAGTATCATCCGGGATGGAAACACCATATATTTT
few TRBJ2-3 TRBD2 14 TRBV27 CASRRGGSTDTQYF TGTGCCAGCAGACGCGGGGGTAGCACAGATACGCAGTATTTT
. TRBJ2-6 TRBD1 16 TRBV19 CASSSGTGPGANVLTF TGTGCCAGTAGTTCCGGGACAGGCCCTGGGGCCAACGTCCTGACTTTC
. TRBJ2-7 . 18 TRBV4-3 CASSQDLRSSTRVYEQYF TGCGCCAGCAGCCAAGATTTAAGATCTTCAACGAGGGTCTACGAGCAGTACTTC
. TRBJ2-2 . 19 TRBV9 CASSVPTGTKDTNTGELFF TGTGCCAGCAGCGTACCGACAGGAACAAAAGATACGAACACCGGGGAGCTGTTTTTT
. TRBJ1-1 . 14 TRBV9 CASSSRQTDTEAFF TGTGCCAGCAGCTCGCGACAGACGGACACTGAAGCTTTCTTT
. TRBJ1-1 . 14 TRBV27 CASSLSEGKAEAFF TGTGCCAGCAGTTTATCGGAGGGTAAGGCTGAAGCTTTCTTT
. TRBJ2-5 TRBD1 15 TRBV27 CASKGSRGHEETQYF TGTGCCAGCAAAGGCTCCAGGGGGCATGAAGAGACCCAGTACTTC
. TRBJ1-2 . 16 TRBV5-5 CASSLVLGEGGYGYTF TGTGCCAGCAGCTTGGTTCTGGGGGAGGGCGGCTATGGCTACACCTTC
. TRBJ1-3 . 13 TRBV30 CACATGSGNTIYF TGTGCCTGCGCCACAGGGTCTGGAAACACCATATATTTT
. TRBJ2-3 . 11 TRBV20-1 CSASPADTQYF TGCAGTGCTAGTCCCGCAGATACGCAGTATTTT
once TRBJ2-4 . 18 TRBV7-9 CASSLGAGGGPAKNIQYF TGTGCCAGCAGCTTAGGAGCGGGCGGAGGCCCAGCCAAAAACATTCAGTACTTC
. TRBJ2-5 TRBD2 16 TRBV4-2 CASSQAPGLPQETQYF TGTGCCAGCAGCCAAGCTCCGGGACTACCCCAGGAGACCCAGTACTTC
. TRBJ2-7 . 16 TRBV21-1 CAREPREVSRWPEQYF TGTGCCAGAGAACCAAGGGAGGTCTCTAGGTGGCCCGAGCAGTACTTC
. TRBJ2-3 . 14 TRBV2 CASSATGRTDTQYF TGTGCCAGCAGTGCCACAGGACGCACAGATACGCAGTATTTT
. TRBJ2-2 . 13 TRBV7-2 CASSPLRGGELFF TGTGCCAGCAGCCCGCTCCGAGGGGGGGAGCTGTTTTTT
. TRBJ2-3 . 14 TRBV30 CAWSLPVNTDTQYF TGTGCCTGGAGTCTTCCAGTAAACACAGATACGCAGTATTTT
. TRBJ2-7 TRBD1 14 TRBV19 CASSNTGGLDEQYF TGTGCCAGTAGTAACACAGGGGGTTTGGACGAGCAGTACTTC
. TRBJ2-3 . 13 TRBV5-1 CASSLKPSDTQYF TGCGCCAGCAGCTTGAAGCCGTCGGATACGCAGTATTTT
. TRBJ2-7 TRBD2 15 TRBV7-9 CASSLLSSGAYEQYF TGTGCCAGCAGCTTATTGTCTAGCGGCGCCTACGAGCAGTACTTC
. TRBJ2-2 . 14 TRBV7-2 CASSIIGTTGELFF TGTGCCAGCAGCATCATTGGGACTACCGGGGAGCTGTTTTTT
. TRBJ1-1 TRBD1 15 TRBV5-1 CASSLLRGRDTEAFF TGCGCCAGCAGCTTGCTAAGGGGGCGCGACACTGAAGCTTTCTTT